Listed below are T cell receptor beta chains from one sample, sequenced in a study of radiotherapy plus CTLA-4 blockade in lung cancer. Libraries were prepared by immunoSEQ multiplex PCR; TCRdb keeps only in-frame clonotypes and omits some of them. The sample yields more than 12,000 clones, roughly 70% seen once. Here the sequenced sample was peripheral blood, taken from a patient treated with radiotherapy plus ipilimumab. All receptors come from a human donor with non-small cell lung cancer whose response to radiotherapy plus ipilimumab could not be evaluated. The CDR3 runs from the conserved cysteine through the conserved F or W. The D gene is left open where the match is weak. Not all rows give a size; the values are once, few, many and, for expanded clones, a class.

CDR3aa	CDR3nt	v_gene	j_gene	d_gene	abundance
CASSRFSGGTEAFF	TGTGCCAGCAGCCGATTCTCAGGGGGGACTGAAGCTTTCTTT	TRBV14	TRBJ1-1	TRBD1	few
CASSAVEIRGYTF	TGTGCCAGTAGTGCGGTCGAGATTCGGGGCTACACCTTC	TRBV19	TRBJ1-2	NA	NA
CASSEGGNEKLFF	TGCGCCAGCAGTGAAGGAGGAAATGAAAAACTGTTTTTT	TRBV10-1	TRBJ1-4	NA	few
CASSTDNNQETQYF	TGCGCCAGCAGCACGGACAATAATCAAGAGACCCAGTACTTC	TRBV5-1	TRBJ2-5	NA	NA
CASSLTNQPQHF	TGTGCCAGCAGCCTTACAAATCAGCCCCAGCATTTT	TRBV7-9	TRBJ1-5	NA	few
CASSVGQGAYGYTF	TGTGCCAGCAGCGTAGGCCAGGGGGCGTATGGCTACACCTTC	TRBV9	TRBJ1-2	TRBD1	NA
CASSLLGGGTEAFF	TGTGCCAGCAGCTTATTAGGGGGAGGGACTGAAGCTTTCTTT	TRBV7-3	TRBJ1-1	NA	once
CASSGQALNTEAFF	TGTGCCAGCAGCGGACAGGCCCTGAACACTGAAGCTTTCTTT	TRBV9	TRBJ1-1	NA	NA
CASSLGQDQPQHF	TGTGCCAGCAGCTTAGGCCAGGATCAGCCCCAGCATTTT	TRBV7-2	TRBJ1-5	NA	NA
CASEESFEQFF	TGTGCCAGCGAGGAGTCCTTTGAGCAGTTCTTC	TRBV2	TRBJ2-1	NA	NA
CASSRLQGATNEKLFF	TGTGCCAGCTCACGACTACAGGGGGCAACTAATGAAAAACTGTTTTTT	TRBV18	TRBJ1-4	TRBD1	NA
CASSMGTGSGANVLTF	TGTGCCAGTAGTATGGGGACAGGGAGCGGGGCCAACGTCCTGACTTTC	TRBV19	TRBJ2-6	TRBD1	few
CASSLGASATDTQYF	TGCGCCAGCAGCTTGGGGGCCAGTGCCACAGATACGCAGTATTTT	TRBV5-1	TRBJ2-3	NA	NA
CASSLEAGDRQPQHF	TGTGCCAGCAGCTTAGAGGCAGGGGATAGACAGCCCCAGCATTTT	TRBV7-8	TRBJ1-5	NA	once
CASSLVGLGQLNLNYGYTF	TGTGCCAGCAGCTTGGTCGGTTTAGGACAGCTGAATCTAAACTATGGCTACACCTTC	TRBV7-9	TRBJ1-2	NA	once
CASTDGGGGPEAFF	TGTGCCAGTACCGACGGGGGCGGGGGGCCTGAAGCTTTCTTT	TRBV19	TRBJ1-1	NA	NA
CATSSDSLGSYNEQFF	TGTGCCACCAGCAGCGACAGTTTGGGGTCCTACAATGAGCAGTTCTTC	TRBV15	TRBJ2-1	NA	NA
CASSFGLGAGVYEQYF	TGTGCCAGCAGTTTTGGTCTCGGGGCAGGGGTATACGAGCAGTACTTC	TRBV27	TRBJ2-7	NA	NA
CASSWSTGTGELFF	TGTGCCAGTAGTTGGTCCACCGGCACCGGGGAGCTGTTTTTT	TRBV19	TRBJ2-2	NA	NA
CASSLSPPLSDTQYF	TGTGCCAGCAGCTTGTCCCCCCCCCTCTCAGATACGCAGTATTTT	TRBV5-8	TRBJ2-3	NA	NA
CASSQDRQAYGYTF	TGCGCCAGCAGTCAAGATAGACAGGCTTATGGCTACACCTTC	TRBV4-3	TRBJ1-2	NA	few
CASSELSRGRGNYGYTF	TGCGCCAGCAGTGAGCTATCCAGGGGGCGCGGGAACTATGGCTACACCTTC	TRBV10-2	TRBJ1-2	TRBD1	NA
CASSPWGGQGTEAFF	TGTGCCAGCAGTCCTTGGGGGGGGCAGGGCACTGAAGCTTTCTTT	TRBV6-5	TRBJ1-1	NA	NA
CASSLRGTDYEQYF	TGTGCCAGCAGCTTGCGGGGTACCGACTACGAGCAGTACTTC	TRBV5-4	TRBJ2-7	NA	few
CASRENQRLVGELFF	TGTGCCAGCAGAGAAAATCAGCGATTGGTCGGGGAGCTGTTTTTT	TRBV7-9	TRBJ2-2	NA	NA
CASSLNRGYTGELFF	TGTGCCAGCAGCTTAAACAGGGGATACACCGGGGAGCTGTTTTTT	TRBV7-3	TRBJ2-2	TRBD1	NA
CASSLAYRGAGDTQYF	TGTGCCAGCAGCTTAGCTTATCGGGGGGCGGGAGATACGCAGTATTTT	TRBV7-2	TRBJ2-3	NA	few
CASSYSGSNEQFF	TGCGCCAGCAGTTACTCCGGGTCCAATGAGCAGTTCTTC	TRBV10-1	TRBJ2-1	NA	NA
CAISESTASGGYEQFF	TGTGCCATCAGTGAGTCGACGGCTAGCGGGGGCTATGAGCAGTTCTTC	TRBV10-3	TRBJ2-1	TRBD2	once
CAISITTLGEAFF	TGTGCCATCAGTATAACGACTTTGGGTGAAGCTTTCTTT	TRBV10-3	TRBJ1-1	NA	NA
CASSLEETAVEAFF	TGTGCCAGCAGCTTAGAAGAGACAGCCGTTGAAGCTTTCTTT	TRBV7-6	TRBJ1-1	NA	NA